The 31 T cell receptor beta chains below all came from one sample that was sequenced in a study of regulatory T cells in long-lasting Graves disease. Arm-PCR of CDR3 regions and iRepertoire HTBI primers were used to build TCR beta libraries. TCRdb re-called the multiplex PCR reads with MiXCR, one entry per CDR3 protein. The data show roughly 380,000 distinct CDR3 sequences, less than 20% seen once. Time point indicated: newly diagnosed GD, antithyroid drugs for less than 3 months. Following extraction of RNA from PBMCs, that RNA was used to make the TCR library. The source was peripheral blood mononuclear cells (PBMCs), collected at new diagnosis, from a patient treated with antithyroid drugs. All receptors come from a female donor with Graves disease.

There are many counts of this clonotype. This sequence joins TRBV5-5 and TRBJ2-5; D perhaps matches TRBD2 (5 bases). Germline values: CDR1 SGHKS, CDR2 YYEKEE (reference sequence). Trimming shortened V by 5 bases and J by 2 bases, and 10 bases separated the two germline ends. The CDR3 contains 13 residues. The CDR3 sequence: CASREAGQETQYF. CDR3 DNA sequence: TGTGCCAGCAGGGAGGCAGGACAAGAGACCCAGTACTTC.

At least ten counts were recorded for this clonotype. This chain uses TRBV11-2 with TRBJ1-4, with D possibly being TRBD1 (6 bases). The CDR3 length is 15 residues. The V and J ends lost 1 base and 8 bases respectively, with 14 bases between them. Germline V CDR1 and CDR2: SGHAT, FQNNGV. Here the CDR3 reads CASSLVQQGREKLFF. DNA of the CDR3: TGTGCCAGCAGCTTAGTACAACAGGGTCGGGAAAAACTGTTTTTT.

This clonotype was picked up many times. This chain uses TRBV19 with TRBJ1-1; 7 bases match TRBD1. The CDR3 sequence is 15 residues long. Trimming removed 1 base from V and 2 bases from J; junction bases left unmatched: 4. Germline CDR1 and CDR2: LNHDA and SQIVND (reference sequence). As DNA, the CDR3 is TGTGCCAGTAGTATAGTGGACAGGACAAACACTGAAGCTTTCTTT. Amino acids: CASSIVDRTNTEAFF. Combining the CDR3 with reference TRBV19 and TRBJ1-1 gives the whole variable domain DGGITQSPKYLFRKEGQNVTLSCEQNLNHDAMYWYRQDPGQGLRLIYYSQIVNDFQKGDIAEGYSVSREKKESFPLTVTSAQKNPTAFYLCASSIVDRTNTEAFFGQGTRLTVV.

In its sample, this clonotype was seen many times. CDR3 in DNA: TGTGCCAGCAGCTCGTCGGACTATTATGAGACCCAGTACTTC. Translation gives CASSSSDYYETQYF. The chain is built from TRBV9 and TRBJ2-5, with D perhaps TRBD2 (6 bases). V lost 4 bases, J lost 5 bases, and 15 bases lay in between. CDR3 length: 14 residues. Germline V lookup: CDR1 SGDLS, CDR2 YYNGEE.

This clonotype has a count of ten or more. The V gene is TRBV20-1, the J gene TRBJ1-2; TRBD1 matches at 7 bases. J lost 7 bases, V lost 3 bases, and 11 bases had no gene match. The CDR3 runs to 14 residues. Germline V gene sequence: CDR1 DFQATT, CDR2 SNEGSKA (reference sequence). The CDR3 spells CSASGTAKTGGYTF. The CDR3 coding sequence is TGCAGTGCTAGTGGGACAGCGAAGACGGGTGGCTACACCTTC.

This clonotype occurred many times. The genes are TRBV2 and TRBJ2-1; TRBD2 matches 8 bases. The CDR3 is 16 amino acids. Germline values: CDR1 SNHLY, CDR2 FYNNEI. V dropped 3 bases and J dropped 3; count of bases not matched to a gene: 7. CDR3 DNA: TGTGCCAGCAGTGACGGCCCTGCGGGAGGCTACAATGAGCAGTTCTTC. It specifies CASSDGPAGGYNEQFF.

This clonotype was seen a handful of times. The genes are TRBV19 and TRBJ1-2; D is possibly TRBD1 (6 bases). The CDR3 is 15 amino acids. V lost 8 bases, J lost 6 bases, and 22 bases lay in between. In germline, CDR1 is LNHDA, CDR2 SQIVND (reference sequence). The CDR3 DNA follows: TGTGCCAGTTCTGGGAGGGGGGACTGGATGGATGGCTACACCTTC. Translating it yields CASSGRGDWMDGYTF. Based on the CDR3 plus reference TRBV19 and TRBJ1-2, the full variable domain is DGGITQSPKYLFRKEGQNVTLSCEQNLNHDAMYWYRQDPGQGLRLIYYSQIVNDFQKGDIAEGYSVSREKKESFPLTVTSAQKNPTAFYLCASSGRGDWMDGYTFGSGTRLTVV.

This chain links TRBV19 with TRBJ1-5, with 9 bases fitting TRBD1. The V gene end was trimmed by 4 bases and the J gene end by 6 bases; junction bases not matched to a gene: 10. Looked up from germline, CDR1 is LNHDA and CDR2 is SQIVND (reference sequence). The CDR3 contains 16 residues. CDR3 region: CASSKGQGRGSQPQHF. The CDR3 bases are TGTGCCAGTAGTAAGGGACAGGGAAGGGGAAGTCAGCCCCAGCATTTT.

This clonotype was observed many times. This rearrangement joins TRBV20-1 to TRBJ1-1, with D unclear. The CDR3 has 13 residues. V was shortened by 6 bases and J by 4 bases, with 15 bases between the two germline ends. Germline V gives CDR1 DFQATT, CDR2 SNEGSKA (reference sequence). CDR3 sequence reads: CSAPPTRSTEAFF. In DNA, the CDR3 is TGCAGTGCCCCCCCAACCAGGTCCACTGAAGCTTTCTTT.

This chain connects TRBV19 to TRBJ1-1; TRBD1 aligns across 7 bases. The ends lost 7 bases at V and 0 bases at J; junction bases unmatched: 5. This CDR3 has 14 residues. Germline V gives CDR1 LNHDA, CDR2 SQIVND (reference sequence). DNA for the CDR3: TGTGCCAGTACCACGGGACAGATGAACACTGAAGCTTTCTTT. It specifies CASTTGQMNTEAFF.

This clonotype was counted many times. This chain uses TRBV24-1 with TRBJ1-2, with D hard to call. Per the germline V gene, CDR1 is KGHDR and CDR2 is SFDVKD. CDR3 size: 13 residues. The V end was cut by 1 base, the J end by 4 bases, with 6 bases between. CDR3 amino acids: CATSDFSAYGYTF. The CDR3 nucleotides read TGTGCCACCAGTGATTTTTCGGCCTATGGCTACACCTTC.

The chain employs TRBV20-1 and TRBJ2-4; 11 bases align to TRBD2. V was pared by 2 bases and J by 3 bases, with 12 bases of the junction left unmatched. The CDR3 runs 18 residues. Germline V gene lookup returns CDR1 DFQATT and CDR2 SNEGSKA (reference sequence). Here the CDR3 reads CSARKTGTSGSDKNIQYF. The CDR3 DNA follows: TGCAGTGCTAGAAAGACAGGGACTAGCGGTTCGGACAAAAACATTCAGTACTTC.

Points on this clonotype: A much larger clone differs by one base, so this may be a read error. The genes are TRBV6-1 and TRBJ1-2; unclear D gene. The CDR3 is 14 amino acids. CDR1 MNHNS and CDR2 SASEGT come from the germline V gene. The V and J ends lost 3 bases and 4 bases respectively, with 12 bases between them. CDR3 region: CASSERSGPYGYTF. In nucleotides, the CDR3 is TGTGCCAGCAGTGAGCGGAGCGGGCCCTATGGCTACACCTTC.

The genes are TRBV15 and TRBJ1-3, with 9 positions matching TRBD1. CDR1 is LNHNV and CDR2 is YYDKDF in the germline V gene (reference sequence). This CDR3 is built from 16 residues. J was trimmed by 4 bases and V by 3 bases; bases with no gene match: 7. CDR3: CATSSPTGTGGNTIYF. For the CDR3, the DNA is TGTGCCACCAGCAGCCCGACCGGGACAGGGGGAAACACCATATATTTT.

This clonotype appeared many times. The chain recombines TRBV20-1 with TRBJ2-5, with D uncertain. In germline, CDR1 is DFQATT, CDR2 SNEGSKA (reference sequence). V was cut by 2 bases and J by 0 bases, with 4 bases left in between. CDR3 size: 12 residues. The CDR3 region has the DNA TGCAGTGCTAGACGCAACCAAGAGACCCAGTACTTC. It translates to CSARRNQETQYF.

The table lists this clonotype with many counts. This chain connects TRBV10-3 to TRBJ2-5; possibly TRBD2 for D (6 bases). This CDR3 has 15 residues. Germline CDR1 is ENHRY and CDR2 is SYGVKD. V was clipped by 0 bases and J by 7 bases, with 15 bases between them. The CDR3 DNA follows: TGTGCCATCAGTGAGTCTTTTCACCGGCGGGGGACCCAGTACTTC. Protein: CAISESFHRRGTQYF.

This clonotype was observed many times. The chain joins TRBV2 to TRBJ2-7; TRBD1 matches 10 bases. The CDR3 is made up of 15 amino acids. After removal of 1 base from V and 4 bases from J, the junction contained 4 bases not matched to a gene. Germline V CDR1 and CDR2: SNHLY, FYNNEI. CDR3 DNA sequence: TGTGCCAGCAGTGAAGGGACAGGGGGTTCGTACGAGCAGTACTTC. This encodes CASSEGTGGSYEQYF.

This clonotype was observed at least ten times. The chain recombines TRBV5-1 with TRBJ1-2; D call uncertain. CDR1 SGHRS and CDR2 YFSETQ come from the germline V gene. The ends were cut back, 0 bases at V and 4 bases at J, with 4 bases in the middle. CDR3 size: 12 residues. CDR3 nucleotide sequence: TGCGCCAGCAGCTTGGTTCCCTATGGCTACACCTTC. It specifies CASSLVPYGYTF.

This chain uses TRBV20-1 with TRBJ1-5; tentatively, D is TRBD1 (6 bases). The CDR3 totals 14 residues. Germline CDR1 reads DFQATT; CDR2 reads SNEGSKA (reference sequence). V lost 4 bases and J 0 bases, leaving 10 bases between the germline ends. The CDR3 nucleotides read TGCAGTGCTAAGAGACAGGCTAGCAATCAGCCCCAGCATTTT. This translates into CSAKRQASNQPQHF.

The chain uses TRBV24-1 and TRBJ2-1; D is uncertain. Looked up from germline, CDR1 is KGHDR and CDR2 is SFDVKD. The CDR3 contains 12 residues. The ends were cut back, 6 bases at V and 10 bases at J, with 12 bases in the middle. CDR3 DNA: TGTGCCACCAGTCCATCCGGCGGCGAGCAGTTCTTC. This translates into CATSPSGGEQFF.

Comments on this clonotype: This may be a read error: a much more frequent sequence differs by one nucleotide. The rearrangement joins TRBV29-1 to TRBJ1-1; no definite D call. Germline assignment: CDR1 SQVTM and CDR2 ANQGSEA. The CDR3 has 13 amino acids. V gave up 8 bases and J gave up 3 bases, with 16 bases separating them. In DNA form, the CDR3 reads TGCAGCACTAACTGGGATTCGTACACTGAAGCTTTCTTT. Translated, it gives CSTNWDSYTEAFF.

This clonotype showed up many times. The chain combines TRBV12-3 or TRBV12-4 with TRBJ2-7; 8 bases are a match to TRBD2. This CDR3 comprises 15 residues. V was pared by 1 base and J by 3 bases, with 5 bases of the junction left unmatched. This CDR3 reads CASSLEVSGNYEQYF. The DNA of the CDR3 is TGTGCCAGCAGTTTAGAAGTTAGCGGGAACTACGAGCAGTACTTC.

This clonotype has ten or more counts. V gene TRBV7-2 combines with J gene TRBJ2-5; TRBD1 might be the D (6 bases). Per the germline V gene, CDR1 is SGHTA and CDR2 is FQGNSA. The CDR3 is 15 residues long. V was clipped by 5 bases and J by 5 bases, with 18 bases between them. The CDR3 region is CASSRFSTGLETQYF. CDR3 in DNA: TGTGCCAGCAGCCGGTTTTCAACAGGGTTGGAGACCCAGTACTTC.

This clonotype was counted a few times. The CDR3 reads CASSAPTARQARNTEAFF. The CDR3, as DNA: TGTGCCAGCAGCGCCCCCACCGCCCGACAGGCTCGGAACACTGAAGCTTTCTTT. The rearrangement links TRBV9 to TRBJ1-1; D is perhaps TRBD1 (6 bases). The CDR3 spans 18 residues. The germline V gene encodes CDR1 SGDLS and CDR2 YYNGEE. The V end was cut by 3 bases, the J end by 1 base, with 22 bases between.

The rearrangement joins TRBV13 to TRBJ2-7; 8 nucleotides match TRBD1. Germline V gene sequence: CDR1 PRHDT, CDR2 FYEKMQ (reference sequence). This CDR3 is built from 15 residues. The ends lost 4 bases at V and 4 bases at J; junction bases unmatched: 9. The CDR3 coding sequence is TGTGCCAGCAGCTCACGACAGGGGAATCGGTACGAGCAGTACTTC. Translated, it gives CASSSRQGNRYEQYF.

This clonotype has at least ten counts. The rearrangement links TRBV7-3 to TRBJ2-3; tentative D call: TRBD2 (5 bases). CDR1 and CDR2 from the germline V gene are SGHTA and FQGTGA. This CDR3 comprises 15 residues. The V gene lost 2 bases and the J gene lost 1 base, with 10 bases spanning the gap. The CDR3 loop reads CASSLGRVRTDTQYF. The CDR3, as DNA: TGTGCCAGCAGCTTAGGGCGGGTACGCACAGATACGCAGTATTTT.

This clonotype was detected ten times or more. This chain connects TRBV5-1 to TRBJ1-2; D may be TRBD1 (6 bases). Trimming pared 0 bases from V and 5 bases from J, leaving 11 bases between. Germline values: CDR1 SGHRS, CDR2 YFSETQ. The CDR3 runs to 14 residues. The CDR3 sequence: CASSLAGTQYGYTF. The CDR3 coding sequence is TGCGCCAGCAGCTTGGCCGGGACACAATATGGCTACACCTTC.

This clonotype was picked up a small number of times. The chain links TRBV9 to TRBJ1-3, with 8 bases fitting TRBD1. The ends lost 6 bases at V and 0 bases at J; junction bases unmatched: 2. The germline gives CDR1 SGDLS, CDR2 YYNGEE. The CDR3 sequence is 14 residues long. CDR3 amino acids: CASTTGGSGNTIYF. The DNA of the CDR3 is TGTGCCAGCACCACAGGGGGCTCTGGAAACACCATATATTTT.

Here the CDR3 DNA reads TGCAGTGCTAGTCGGGTCAATTCAGGGGAAAAACTGTTTTTT. Residues: CSASRVNSGEKLFF. The chain employs TRBV20-1 and TRBJ1-4; TRBD1 is a possible D gene (5 bases). Trimming shortened V by 3 bases and J by 8 bases, and 16 bases separated the two germline ends. Germline loops: CDR1 DFQATT, CDR2 SNEGSKA (reference sequence). The length of the CDR3 is 14 residues.

This clonotype showed up many times. The gene calls are TRBV5-1 and TRBJ2-3; TRBD1 aligns across 10 bases. CDR1 SGHRS and CDR2 YFSETQ come from the germline V gene. This CDR3 is built from 15 residues. The V segment lost 3 bases and the J segment 1 base; nucleotides outside the gene matches: 2. The CDR3 loop is CASSYGTGGTDTQYF. CDR3 DNA sequence: TGCGCCAGCAGCTATGGGACAGGGGGCACAGATACGCAGTATTTT.

This chain uses TRBV6-2 or TRBV6-3 with TRBJ1-1; D gene uncertain. There are 16 residues in the CDR3. V was trimmed by 7 bases and J by 0 bases, leaving 18 bases between them. The germline CDR1 and CDR2 sequences are MNHEY and SVGEGT. The DNA for the CDR3 is TGTGCCAGCACCTCTATTTTCGGGGAGATGAACACTGAAGCTTTCTTT. Protein: CASTSIFGEMNTEAFF.